The present TCR beta chain was sequenced within a study of T cells in localized non-small cell lung cancer. Study results and caveats: Appearances in adjacent lung were noted for a median 57 of the top 100 tumor clones. Longer overall survival was linked to higher blood T cell density. Uninvolved adjacent lung showed higher T cell clonality than tumor. Only one tumor region was sequenced, so heterogeneity remains possible.

This clone was counted only a few times. The target antigen is unknown. TCRdb's table, derived via immunoSEQ multiplex PCR, lists solely in-frame clones and lacks some. Of 28,000 or so clones in the sample, over 70% were seen once. Germline V CDR1 and CDR2: SGHRS, YFSETQ. Deletions cut 4 bases from V and 4 bases from J, with 9 bases between. CDR3 size: 12 residues. This chain connects TRBV5-1 to TRBJ2-7, with TRBD1 as a possible D gene (6 bases). Sequences were derived from peripheral blood, sampled before any cancer treatment. The receptor was derived from a man aged 40 to 69 with stage III squamous cell lung carcinoma. The CDR3 region is CASSPDSYEQYF. Here the CDR3 DNA reads TGCGCCAGCAGCCCGGACAGTTACGAGCAGTACTTC.